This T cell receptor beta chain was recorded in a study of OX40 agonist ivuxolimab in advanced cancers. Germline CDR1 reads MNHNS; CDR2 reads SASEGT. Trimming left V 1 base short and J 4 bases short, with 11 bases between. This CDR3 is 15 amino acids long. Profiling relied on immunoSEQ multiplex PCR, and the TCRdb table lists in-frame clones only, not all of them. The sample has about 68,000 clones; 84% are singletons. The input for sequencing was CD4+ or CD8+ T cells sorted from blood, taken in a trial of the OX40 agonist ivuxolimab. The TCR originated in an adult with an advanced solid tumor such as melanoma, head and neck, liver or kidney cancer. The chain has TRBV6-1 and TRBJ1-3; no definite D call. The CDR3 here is CASSEGIYTGNTIYF. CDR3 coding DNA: TGTGCCAGCAGTGAAGGGATCTATACGGGAAACACCATATATTTT.